The rows below give T cell receptor beta chains drawn from one sample of a study of T cell changes during pregnancy in multiple sclerosis. Sequencing was performed with immunoSEQ multiplex PCR; in TCRdb, only in-frame clones are kept and a portion is missing. Altogether about 47,000 clones are present, 90% to 95% being singletons, with the ten largest covering around 1.9%. Sequenced material: peripheral blood, taken in the second trimester of pregnancy. Source of these receptors: a female donor with multiple sclerosis, enrolled in a pregnancy study. CDR3s leave out the opening cysteine and the closing phenylalanine or tryptophan. The order of the fields is clone size, J gene, V gene, CDR3 protein. Part of the rows lack a size; the others show once, few, many or a class for expanded clones.

size: -
J: TRBJ1-1
V: TRBV30
CDR3: AWSVSRSAF

size: -
J: TRBJ2-5
V: TRBV7-2
CDR3: ASSLGLAGIGETQY

size: -
J: TRBJ2-4
V: TRBV21-1
CDR3: ASSNLKNIQY

size: -
J: TRBJ2-7
V: TRBV7-2
CDR3: ASSLEGVGSYEQY

size: -
J: TRBJ1-5
V: TRBV5-6
CDR3: ASSLTGVSNQPQH

size: -
J: TRBJ1-1
V: TRBV27
CDR3: ASILEQGSITEAF

size: -
J: TRBJ1-5
V: TRBV25-1
CDR3: ASGRGDNQPQH

size: -
J: -
V: TRBV7-9
CDR3: ASSFGTSGPYEQY

size: -
J: TRBJ1-3
V: TRBV29-1
CDR3: SVSGGSGNTIY

size: -
J: TRBJ2-7
V: TRBV5-6
CDR3: ASGWGPGISYEQY

size: -
J: TRBJ1-2
V: TRBV4-2
CDR3: ASSQEARGPYGYT

size: -
J: TRBJ2-7
V: TRBV10-3
CDR3: AISGGTYEQY

size: -
J: TRBJ2-1
V: TRBV10-1
CDR3: ASSNRQGHNEQF

size: -
J: TRBJ2-1
V: TRBV27
CDR3: ASSLSGRGNLADEQF

size: -
J: TRBJ2-7
V: TRBV4-2
CDR3: ASSQARTGLYEQY

size: -
J: TRBJ2-5
V: TRBV5-4
CDR3: ASSGGDFQETQY

size: -
J: TRBJ1-3
V: TRBV11-2
CDR3: ASSLVQTGNTIY

size: -
J: TRBJ1-3
V: TRBV21-1
CDR3: ASTAGQTLSGNTIY

size: -
J: TRBJ2-1
V: TRBV7-2
CDR3: ASSLKGTSGLSEQF

size: once
J: TRBJ2-1
V: TRBV4-1
CDR3: ASSQAFGGRVIHEQF

size: -
J: -
V: TRBV6-5
CDR3: ASSPWLAGTYEQY

size: -
J: TRBJ2-7
V: TRBV25-1
CDR3: ASSGYREPYEQY

size: -
J: TRBJ2-3
V: TRBV18
CDR3: ASSPYGQSTDTQY

size: -
J: TRBJ1-1
V: TRBV27
CDR3: ASSQAGRYTEAF

size: -
J: TRBJ1-6
V: TRBV27
CDR3: ASSFFRGSPLH

size: -
J: TRBJ1-1
V: TRBV4-3
CDR3: ASSQDGSGNTEAF

size: -
J: TRBJ2-6
V: TRBV10-1
CDR3: ASSGPSGRAPGANVLT

size: -
J: TRBJ1-2
V: TRBV21-1
CDR3: ASSVQHNYGYT

size: -
J: TRBJ2-1
V: TRBV19
CDR3: ASSIERLAGVYNEQF

size: -
J: TRBJ1-3
V: TRBV9
CDR3: ASSVGAGAGNTIY

size: -
J: TRBJ2-7
V: TRBV7-2
CDR3: ASSHPGNTYEQY

size: -
J: TRBJ2-3
V: TRBV6-4
CDR3: ASSVPPRGGQVADTQY

size: -
J: TRBJ1-2
V: TRBV18
CDR3: ASSQGASNYGYT

size: -
J: TRBJ2-5
V: TRBV7-2
CDR3: ASSLGGGRETQY

size: -
J: TRBJ1-2
V: TRBV30
CDR3: AWSVGRADGYT

size: once
J: TRBJ1-4
V: TRBV28
CDR3: ASSWIGQGGIEKLF

size: -
J: TRBJ2-1
V: TRBV19
CDR3: ASSMETGVRNEQF

size: -
J: TRBJ2-3
V: TRBV7-6
CDR3: ASSSGLIADTQY

size: -
J: TRBJ2-7
V: TRBV19
CDR3: ASTPSGGSYEQY

size: -
J: TRBJ2-2
V: TRBV6-7
CDR3: ASSYPETGANTGELF

size: -
J: TRBJ2-7
V: TRBV11-2
CDR3: ASSFAGASYEQY

size: -
J: TRBJ2-7
V: TRBV7-9
CDR3: ASSRQGLAAFDEQY

size: -
J: TRBJ2-3
V: TRBV5-6
CDR3: ASSSSPSTSGRMGERQY

size: -
J: TRBJ1-1
V: TRBV30
CDR3: AWSRLEIEAF

size: -
J: TRBJ1-5
V: TRBV6-6
CDR3: ASRSTAPTHQPQH

size: -
J: TRBJ2-3
V: TRBV7-9
CDR3: ASSFPTSGTGGGTDTQY

size: -
J: TRBJ1-1
V: TRBV11-2
CDR3: ASSPGTGAF

size: once
J: TRBJ2-7
V: TRBV27
CDR3: ATRTSGMGEQY

size: -
J: TRBJ1-5
V: TRBV7-9
CDR3: ASSLAKGAGGRMNQPQH

size: -
J: TRBJ2-7
V: TRBV4-3
CDR3: ASSRDSLSYEQY

size: -
J: TRBJ1-2
V: TRBV5-1
CDR3: ASSPTGEYGYT

size: -
J: TRBJ1-5
V: TRBV4-2
CDR3: ASSQDGQRDQPQH

size: -
J: TRBJ2-3
V: TRBV5-1
CDR3: ASSLSGTRGTDTQY

size: -
J: TRBJ2-2
V: TRBV4-3
CDR3: ASSQGGTSGSGGELF

size: once
J: TRBJ2-1
V: TRBV4-1
CDR3: ASSQSPPPVLEQF